Shown below are 31 T cell receptor beta chains from a single sample sequenced in a study of shared clonotypes between healthy human individuals. Profiling relied on immunoSEQ multiplex PCR, and the TCRdb table lists in-frame clones only, not all of them. The sample yields around 2,000,000 clones, 85% to 95% seen once. The sequenced sample consisted of naive CD4+ T cells sorted from blood. Subset of the sample: CD45RA+ positively selected. The receptors were gathered from a man between 18 and 29 years old in good health.

The rearrangement joins TRBV5-1 to TRBJ1-3; 11 nucleotides line up with TRBD1. Germline V gene lookup returns CDR1 SGHRS and CDR2 YFSETQ. V was clipped by 4 bases and J by 0 bases; unmatched bases: 15. The CDR3 has 20 residues. This chain's CDR3 is CASSLGYGQGAASSGNTIYF. Written as DNA, the CDR3 is TGCGCCAGCAGCCTTGGATATGGACAGGGGGCGGCCAGCTCTGGAAACACCATATATTTT.

This clone was counted a few times. A much larger clonotype is one base distant, so this may be a read error. V and J are TRBV30 and TRBJ2-7; D unresolved. The CDR3 runs 14 residues. The V gene's germline CDR1 is GTSNPN and CDR2 SVGIG (reference sequence). The CDR3 DNA sequence: TGTGCCTGGAGTGCGGAGAGCCGCTCCTACGAGCAGCACTTC. It specifies CAWSAESRSYEQHF.

The rearrangement links TRBV5-1 to TRBJ1-4; 7 bases are a match to TRBD1. The CDR3 sequence is 13 residues long. Germline V gene lookup returns CDR1 SGHRS and CDR2 YFSETQ. Unmatched junction bases numbered 4, after V lost 4 bases and J lost 7 bases. CDR3: CASSRQGSEKLFF. The CDR3 coding sequence is TGCGCCAGCAGCAGACAGGGTTCTGAAAAACTGTTTTTT.

The chain links TRBV6-1 to TRBJ1-5, with 7 positions matching TRBD1. J gave up 3 bases and V 4 bases, and 15 bases lay outside the gene matches. The CDR3 sequence is 18 residues long. CDR1 and CDR2 from the germline V gene are MNHNS and SASEGT. CDR3 region: CASSVGDRVGWYNQPQHF. In DNA form, the CDR3 reads TGTGCCAGCAGTGTGGGTGACAGGGTGGGGTGGTACAATCAGCCCCAGCATTTT.

The genes are TRBV5-4 and TRBJ1-2; D remains ambiguous. Germline V gene lookup returns CDR1 SGHNT and CDR2 YYREEE (reference sequence). With 1 base removed from V and 4 bases from J, the gap between germline ends came to 14 bases. This CDR3 comprises 15 residues. The CDR3 sequence is CASSLTVPAGYGYTF. Here the CDR3 DNA reads TGTGCCAGCAGCTTGACAGTCCCCGCCGGCTATGGCTACACCTTC.

V gene TRBV4-1 combines with J gene TRBJ2-5; 8 bases line up with TRBD1. Germline loops: CDR1 MGHRA, CDR2 YSYEKL. This CDR3 region has 16 residues. V shed 0 bases, J shed 4 bases, and the junction held 7 bases outside the gene matches. In DNA form, the CDR3 reads TGCGCCAGCAGCCAAGATGTAGGACAGGGATTAGAGACCCAGTACTTC. It specifies CASSQDVGQGLETQYF.

The chain recombines TRBV5-5 with TRBJ1-5; maybe TRBD1 (5 bases). Between the trimmed V and J ends, which lost 3 bases and 0 bases, there was a span of 13 bases. Germline assignment: CDR1 SGHKS and CDR2 YYEKEE (reference sequence). The CDR3 contains 16 residues. DNA of the CDR3: TGTGCCAGCAGCTGGGGACGGCTGGATAGCAATCAGCCCCAGCATTTT. It encodes CASSWGRLDSNQPQHF.

This rearrangement joins TRBV7-9 to TRBJ2-3; D unclear. The CDR3 has 12 amino acids. With 6 bases removed from V and 2 bases from J, the gap between germline ends came to 6 bases. Germline CDR1 reads SEHNR; CDR2 reads FQNEAQ (reference sequence). The CDR3 bases are TGTGCCAGCAGTTGGGTCACAGATACGCAGTATTTT. Amino acid sequence: CASSWVTDTQYF.

V and J are TRBV19 and TRBJ2-2; 7 positions match TRBD2. The J segment lost 3 bases and the V segment lost 7 bases, leaving 11 bases of the junction unmatched. The germline gives CDR1 LNHDA, CDR2 SQIVND (reference sequence). CDR3 size: 16 residues. The CDR3 sequence is CASTRYSGTDTGELFF. DNA of the CDR3: TGTGCCAGTACCCGCTACAGCGGGACCGACACCGGGGAGCTGTTTTTT.

This chain joins TRBV6-6 and TRBJ1-2; D remains ambiguous. V shed 0 bases and J shed 6 bases, with 8 bases lying between them. This CDR3 has 13 amino acids. CDR1 is MNHNY and CDR2 is SVGAGI in the germline V gene (reference sequence). The CDR3 sequence: CASSYSIGNGYTF. Written as DNA, the CDR3 is TGTGCCAGCAGTTACTCGATCGGAAATGGCTACACCTTC.

Regarding this clone: Other DNA sequences in this sample translate to the same CDR3. CDR3: CASSPDREAFF. The CDR3, as DNA: TGTGCCAGCTCACCAGATCGTGAAGCTTTCTTT. The genes are TRBV18 and TRBJ1-1; D not certain. Germline V CDR1 and CDR2: KGHSH, LQKENI. V was trimmed by 2 bases and J by 7 bases, leaving 5 bases between them. CDR3 length equals 11 residues.

The chain recombines TRBV6-5 with TRBJ2-2; 8 positions match TRBD1. The CDR3 is 13 amino acids. The germline CDR1 and CDR2 sequences are MNHEY and SVGAGI. Trimming at V came to 6 bases and at J to 5 bases, leaving 2 bases not matched to a gene. The DNA of the CDR3 is TGTGCCAGCAGACACAGGGGGACCGGGGAGCTGTTTTTT. Translation gives CASRHRGTGELFF.

The chain links TRBV30 to TRBJ1-4, with 8 bases fitting TRBD1. Germline CDR1 reads GTSNPN; CDR2 reads SVGIG (reference sequence). J gave up 7 bases and V 2 bases, and 9 bases lay outside the gene matches. The CDR3 covers 15 residues. The DNA of the CDR3 is TGTGCCTGGAGTATAGGACAGGGACGTTTTGAAAAACTGTTTTTT. Translation gives CAWSIGQGRFEKLFF.

The J gene is TRBJ2-1, the V gene TRBV7-9; D possibly uses TRBD1 or TRBD2 (5 bases each). The CDR3 runs to 14 residues. V was trimmed by 1 base and J by 7 bases, leaving 11 bases between them. Looked up from germline, CDR1 is SEHNR and CDR2 is FQNEAQ (reference sequence). Here the CDR3 DNA reads TGTGCCAGCAGCTTAGGGGGGAGTTGGAATGAGCAGTTCTTC. The encoded protein is CASSLGGSWNEQFF.

This clone was counted only a few times. J is TRBJ2-3 and V is TRBV10-3; no firm D call. The CDR3 runs 11 residues. V lost 6 bases to trimming and J lost 2 bases, with 3 bases between them. Germline V gives CDR1 ENHRY, CDR2 SYGVKD. The CDR3 is CAIRITDTQYF. The CDR3 coding sequence is TGTGCCATCAGGATCACAGATACGCAGTATTTT.

The V call is TRBV28, the J call TRBJ2-2; TRBD1 might be the D (7 bases). V was clipped by 8 bases and J by 12 bases, with 22 bases between them. Germline values: CDR1 MDHEN, CDR2 SYDVKM. The CDR3 is 14 residues long. The CDR3 protein is CASVAGGSYVKLFF. The CDR3, as DNA: TGTGCCAGCGTGGCAGGGGGGTCGTATGTGAAGCTGTTTTTT. Full variable domain (missing parts from reference TRBV28 and TRBJ2-2): DVKVTQSSRYLVKRTGEKVFLECVQDMDHENMFWYRQDPGLGLRLIYFSYDVKMKEKGDIPEGYSVSREKKERFSLILESASTNQTSMYLCASVAGGSYVKLFFGEGSRLTVL.

Note on this clone: The identical CDR3 is also encoded by other nucleotide sequences in the sample. The genes are TRBV6-5 and TRBJ2-5, with 14 nucleotides matching TRBD2. This CDR3 spans 15 amino acids. V shed 6 bases, J shed 2 bases, and the junction held 2 bases outside the gene matches. Germline V gene data show CDR1 as MNHEY and CDR2 as SVGAGI. CDR3 sequence: CASSRLAGGQETQYF. The CDR3 DNA sequence: TGTGCCAGCAGCCGACTAGCGGGAGGGCAAGAGACCCAGTACTTC.

The chain combines TRBV5-6 with TRBJ2-6; 10 nucleotides align to TRBD1. Germline V gene lookup returns CDR1 SGHDT and CDR2 YYEEEE. The CDR3 loop spans 17 amino acids. The trim removed 0 bases at V and 1 base at J, leaving 1 base unmatched. The CDR3 nucleotides are TGTGCCAGCAGCTTGGGGACAGGGGGTTCTGGGGCCAACGTCCTGACTTTC. Its translation is CASSLGTGGSGANVLTF.

The chain recombines TRBV9 with TRBJ2-7; D remains unclear. V shed 1 base and J shed 3 bases, with 11 bases lying between them. Looked up from germline, CDR1 is SGDLS and CDR2 is YYNGEE. The CDR3 consists of 14 residues. The CDR3 DNA follows: TGTGCCAGCAGCGTACATCCTGGGAACTACGAGCAGTACTTC. This sequence encodes CASSVHPGNYEQYF.

The J gene is TRBJ1-5, the V gene TRBV6-5; 11 positions match TRBD1. Germline V gene lookup returns CDR1 MNHEY and CDR2 SVGAGI. Losses at the gene ends were 6 bases for V and 4 bases for J; bases not matched to a gene: 5. The CDR3 is 15 amino acids. CDR3 protein: CASRRTGGPNQPQHF. In DNA form, the CDR3 reads TGTGCCAGCAGACGGACAGGGGGCCCGAATCAGCCCCAGCATTTT.

The V call is TRBV10-3, the J call TRBJ1-2; D remains unclear. Trimming removed 1 base at V and 8 bases at J, with 8 bases between. From germline, CDR1 is ENHRY and CDR2 SYGVKD. The CDR3 spans 12 residues. The CDR3 loop is CAISEYARGYTF. CDR3 bases: TGTGCCATCAGTGAGTATGCTCGGGGCTACACCTTC.

This chain links TRBV9 with TRBJ2-3, with D hard to call. V lost 0 bases, J lost 6 bases, and 14 bases lay in between. The CDR3 covers 15 residues. Germline V CDR1 and CDR2: SGDLS, YYNGEE. CDR3 loop: CASSVGPEGWDTQYF. CDR3 DNA sequence: TGTGCCAGCAGCGTAGGCCCCGAAGGGTGGGATACGCAGTATTTT.

The chain has TRBV7-9 and TRBJ1-6; D might be TRBD1 (6 bases). V lost 7 bases to trimming and J lost 8 bases, with 15 bases between them. The CDR3 spans 14 residues. CDR1 and CDR2 from the germline V gene are SEHNR and FQNEAQ (reference sequence). The CDR3 bases are TGTGCCAGCACCCCCCCCCGGGGGCATTCACCCCTCCACTTT. Translated, it gives CASTPPRGHSPLHF.

With regard to this clone: This same CDR3 is encoded by further DNA sequences in the sample. The chain carries TRBV28 and TRBJ1-4; the D is unclear. Germline CDR1 and CDR2: MDHEN and SYDVKM. Trimming took off 5 bases at V and 4 bases at J, with 5 bases between the two ends. The CDR3 sequence is 12 residues long. This CDR3 is CASSLGNEKLFF. CDR3 bases: TGTGCCAGCAGTCTAGGTAATGAAAAACTGTTTTTT. Using reference TRBV28 and TRBJ1-4 for the parts outside the CDR3, the full variable domain is DVKVTQSSRYLVKRTGEKVFLECVQDMDHENMFWYRQDPGLGLRLIYFSYDVKMKEKGDIPEGYSVSREKKERFSLILESASTNQTSMYLCASSLGNEKLFFGSGTQLSVL.

The chain employs TRBV30 and TRBJ2-1; the D call may be TRBD1 or TRBD2 (5 bases each). Trimming removed 4 bases from V and 6 bases from J, with 13 bases in between. CDR3 length equals 13 residues. Germline V gene lookup returns CDR1 GTSNPN and CDR2 SVGIG (reference sequence). The CDR3 protein is CAWNRPGTNEQFF. Here the CDR3 DNA reads TGTGCCTGGAACCGTCCGGGGACCAATGAGCAGTTCTTC.

Remarks on this clone: The sample carries other DNA sequences with the same CDR3. This rearrangement joins TRBV5-6 to TRBJ2-7; 10 bases are a match to TRBD1. CDR3 size: 14 residues. CDR1 is SGHDT, CDR2 YYEEEE, per germline. The junction had 3 bases not matched to a gene; V was cut back by 3 bases and J by 3 bases. CDR3 sequence (DNA): TGTGCCAGCAGCTGGGGACAGGGGAGCTACGAGCAGTACTTC. This sequence encodes CASSWGQGSYEQYF.

The genes are TRBV9 and TRBJ1-2, with 7 bases fitting TRBD1. The length of the CDR3 is 15 residues. Germline CDR1 and CDR2: SGDLS and YYNGEE. With 1 base clipped from V and 3 bases from J, the junction kept 6 bases outside the gene matches. CDR3 nucleotides: TGTGCCAGCAGCGTAAGAGGGGGCGAGGACTATGGCTACACCTTC. It is translated as CASSVRGGEDYGYTF.

This chain links TRBV6-1 with TRBJ1-1, with 11 bases aligning to TRBD1. The CDR3 is 15 amino acids. The germline CDR1 and CDR2 sequences are MNHNS and SASEGT. V shed 5 bases and J 8 bases; nucleotides not matched to a gene: 10. The CDR3 DNA is TGTGCCAGCAGTCCGAAGTTTGGGACAGGGGGAGAAGCTTTCTTT. This gives the protein CASSPKFGTGGEAFF.

V usage is TRBV2 and J usage is TRBJ1-2, with unresolved D. The V gene's germline CDR1 is SNHLY and CDR2 FYNNEI. The CDR3 totals 13 residues. The V and J ends lost 3 bases and 7 bases respectively, with 12 bases between them. This CDR3 reads CASSDLPVGGYTF. The CDR3, as DNA: TGTGCCAGCAGTGATCTTCCCGTGGGTGGCTACACCTTC.

This chain connects TRBV19 to TRBJ1-2, with 8 bases identical to TRBD1. Germline V gene sequence: CDR1 LNHDA, CDR2 SQIVND (reference sequence). Trimming cost V 6 bases and J 5 bases; bases outside gene matches: 5. The CDR3 loop spans 13 amino acids. CDR3 sequence (DNA): TGTGCCAGTAGGCCAGGGGGCGGATATGGCTACACCTTC. Encoded protein: CASRPGGGYGYTF. The entire variable domain, with the rest obtained from reference TRBV19 and TRBJ1-2, is as follows: DGGITQSPKYLFRKEGQNVTLSCEQNLNHDAMYWYRQDPGQGLRLIYYSQIVNDFQKGDIAEGYSVSREKKESFPLTVTSAQKNPTAFYLCASRPGGGYGYTFGSGTRLTVV.

The chain carries TRBV18 and TRBJ1-1; D gene ambiguous. Germline V gives CDR1 KGHSH, CDR2 LQKENI. The length of the CDR3 is 14 residues. V was shortened by 2 bases and J by 5 bases, with 12 bases between the two germline ends. The CDR3 coding sequence is TGTGCCAGCTCACCATTGGCAGAAGGGACTGAAGCTTTCTTT. Its protein is CASSPLAEGTEAFF. Based on the CDR3 plus reference TRBV18 and TRBJ1-1, the full variable domain is NAGVMQNPRHLVRRRGQEARLRCSPMKGHSHVYWYRQLPEEGLKFMVYLQKENIIDESGMPKERFSAEFPKEGPSILRIQQVVRGDSAAYFCASSPLAEGTEAFFGQGTRLTVV.